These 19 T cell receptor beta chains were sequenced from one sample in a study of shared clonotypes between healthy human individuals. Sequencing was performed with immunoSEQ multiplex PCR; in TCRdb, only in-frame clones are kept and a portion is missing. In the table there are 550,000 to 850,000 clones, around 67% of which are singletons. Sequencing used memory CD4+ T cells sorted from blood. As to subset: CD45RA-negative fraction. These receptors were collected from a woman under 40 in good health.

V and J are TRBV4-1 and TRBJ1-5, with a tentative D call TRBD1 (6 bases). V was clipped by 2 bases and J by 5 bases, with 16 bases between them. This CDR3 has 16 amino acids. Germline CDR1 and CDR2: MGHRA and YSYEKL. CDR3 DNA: TGCGCCAGCAGCCAATCCGGGACACGGGGGCATCAGCCCCAGCATTTT. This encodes CASSQSGTRGHQPQHF.

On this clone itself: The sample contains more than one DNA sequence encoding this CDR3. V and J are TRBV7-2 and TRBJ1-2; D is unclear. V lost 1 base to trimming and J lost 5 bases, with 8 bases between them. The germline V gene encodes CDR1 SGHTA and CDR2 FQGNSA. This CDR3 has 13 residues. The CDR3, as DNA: TGTGCCAGCAGCTTAGACAGACGATATGGCTACACCTTC. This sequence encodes CASSLDRRYGYTF.

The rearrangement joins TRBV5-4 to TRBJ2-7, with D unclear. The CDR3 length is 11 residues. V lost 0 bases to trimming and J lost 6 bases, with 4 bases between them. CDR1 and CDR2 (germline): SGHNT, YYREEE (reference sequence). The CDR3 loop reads CASSLAGEQYF. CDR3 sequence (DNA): TGTGCCAGCAGCTTGGCGGGCGAGCAGTACTTC. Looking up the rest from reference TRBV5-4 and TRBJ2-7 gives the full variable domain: ETGVTQSPTHLIKTRGQQVTLRCSSQSGHNTVSWYQQALGQGPQFIFQYYREEENGRGNFPPRFSGLQFPNYSSELNVNALELDDSALYLCASSLAGEQYFGPGTRLTVT.

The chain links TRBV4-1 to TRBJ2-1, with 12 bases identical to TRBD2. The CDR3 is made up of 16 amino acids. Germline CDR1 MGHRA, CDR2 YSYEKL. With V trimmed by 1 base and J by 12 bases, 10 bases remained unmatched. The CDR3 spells CASSQATSGGTMRQFF. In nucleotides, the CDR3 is TGCGCCAGCAGCCAAGCGACTAGCGGGGGTACAATGAGGCAGTTCTTC.

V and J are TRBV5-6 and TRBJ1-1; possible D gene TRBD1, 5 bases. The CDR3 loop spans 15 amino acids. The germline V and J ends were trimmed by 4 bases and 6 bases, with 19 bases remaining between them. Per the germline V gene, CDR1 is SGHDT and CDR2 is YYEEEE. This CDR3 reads CASSRKNRLAAEAFF. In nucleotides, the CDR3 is TGTGCCAGCAGCCGGAAAAACAGGTTGGCGGCTGAAGCTTTCTTT.

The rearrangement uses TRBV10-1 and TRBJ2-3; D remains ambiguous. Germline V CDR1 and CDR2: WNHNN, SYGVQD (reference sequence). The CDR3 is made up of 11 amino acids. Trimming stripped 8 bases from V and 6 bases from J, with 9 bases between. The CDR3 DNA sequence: TGCGCCAGCGGCAGAGGCGATACGCAGTATTTT. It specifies CASGRGDTQYF.

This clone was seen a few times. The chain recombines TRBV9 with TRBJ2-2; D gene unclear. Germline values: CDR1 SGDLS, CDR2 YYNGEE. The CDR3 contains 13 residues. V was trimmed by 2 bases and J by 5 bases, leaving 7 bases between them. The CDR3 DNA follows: TGTGCCAGCAGCGTCGGTAAGACCGGGGAGCTGTTTTTT. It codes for CASSVGKTGELFF.

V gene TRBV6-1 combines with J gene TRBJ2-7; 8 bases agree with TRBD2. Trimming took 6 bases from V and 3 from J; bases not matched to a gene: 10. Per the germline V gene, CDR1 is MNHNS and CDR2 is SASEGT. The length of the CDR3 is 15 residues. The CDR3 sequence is CASRAPLAGVYEQYF. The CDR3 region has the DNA TGTGCCAGCAGGGCCCCCCTAGCGGGCGTCTACGAGCAGTACTTC.

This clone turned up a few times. For the CDR3, the DNA is TGCGCCAGCAGCTACGACTCGCACTCCTACAATGAGCAGTTCTTC. Amino acids: CASSYDSHSYNEQFF. The rearrangement links TRBV5-1 to TRBJ2-1; D is unresolved. This CDR3 has 15 amino acids. Trimming cost V 3 bases and J 0 bases, with 10 bases left between them. Germline CDR1 SGHRS, CDR2 YFSETQ.

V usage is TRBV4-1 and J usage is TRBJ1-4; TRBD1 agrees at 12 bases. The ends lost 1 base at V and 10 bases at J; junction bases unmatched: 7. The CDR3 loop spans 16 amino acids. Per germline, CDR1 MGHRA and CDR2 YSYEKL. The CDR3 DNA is TGCGCCAGCAGCCAAGTGGGACAGGGGGCATCCTTAAAACTGTTTTTT. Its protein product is CASSQVGQGASLKLFF.

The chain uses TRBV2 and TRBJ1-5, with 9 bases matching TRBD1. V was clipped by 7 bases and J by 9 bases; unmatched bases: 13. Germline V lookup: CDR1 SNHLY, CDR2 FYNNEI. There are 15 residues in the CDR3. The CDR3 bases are TGTGCCAGCACCCCCCGGGGGGGACAGGGAGGGCCCCAGCATTTT. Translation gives CASTPRGGQGGPQHF.

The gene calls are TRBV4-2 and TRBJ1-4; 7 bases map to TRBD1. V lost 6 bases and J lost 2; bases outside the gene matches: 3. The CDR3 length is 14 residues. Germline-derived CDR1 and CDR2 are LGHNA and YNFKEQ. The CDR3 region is CASRKGGTNEKLFF. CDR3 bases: TGTGCCAGCAGAAAAGGGGGCACTAATGAAAAACTGTTTTTT.

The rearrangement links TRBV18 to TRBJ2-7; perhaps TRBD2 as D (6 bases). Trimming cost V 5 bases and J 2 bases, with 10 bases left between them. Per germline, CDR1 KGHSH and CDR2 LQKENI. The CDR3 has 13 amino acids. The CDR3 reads CASSSREPYEQYF. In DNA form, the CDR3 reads TGTGCCAGCTCATCCCGGGAGCCCTACGAGCAGTACTTC.

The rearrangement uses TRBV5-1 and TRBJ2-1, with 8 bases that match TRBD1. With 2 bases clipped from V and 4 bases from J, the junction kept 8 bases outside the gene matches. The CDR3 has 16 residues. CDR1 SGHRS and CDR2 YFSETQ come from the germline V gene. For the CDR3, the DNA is TGCGCCAGCAGCTTAACTTCCGGACAGGGATACAATGAGCAGTTCTTC. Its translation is CASSLTSGQGYNEQFF.

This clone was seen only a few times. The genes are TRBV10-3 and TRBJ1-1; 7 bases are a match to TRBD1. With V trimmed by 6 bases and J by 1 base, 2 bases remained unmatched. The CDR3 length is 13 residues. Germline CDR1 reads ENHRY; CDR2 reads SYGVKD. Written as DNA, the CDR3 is TGTGCCATCAGGGACAGGCCGAACACTGAAGCTTTCTTT. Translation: CAIRDRPNTEAFF.

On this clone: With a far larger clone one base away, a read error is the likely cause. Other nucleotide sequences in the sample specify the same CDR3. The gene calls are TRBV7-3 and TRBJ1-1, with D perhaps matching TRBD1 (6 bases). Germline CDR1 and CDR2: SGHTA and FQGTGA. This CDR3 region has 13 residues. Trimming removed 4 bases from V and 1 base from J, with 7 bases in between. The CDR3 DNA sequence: TGTGCCAGCAGCTCGGGACAGAACACTGAAGCTTTCTTT. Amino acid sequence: CASSSGQNTEAFF.

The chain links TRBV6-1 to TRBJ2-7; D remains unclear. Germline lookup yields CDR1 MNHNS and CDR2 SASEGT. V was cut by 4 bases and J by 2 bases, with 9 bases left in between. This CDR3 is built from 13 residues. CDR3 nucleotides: TGTGCCAGCAGTGCTAGGTTCGCCTACGAGCAGTACTTC. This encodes CASSARFAYEQYF.

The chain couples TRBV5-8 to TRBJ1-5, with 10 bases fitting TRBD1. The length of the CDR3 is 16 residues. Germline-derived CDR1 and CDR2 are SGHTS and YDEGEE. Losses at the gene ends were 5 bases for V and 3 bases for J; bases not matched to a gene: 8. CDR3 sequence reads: CASRPPGQGSNQPQHF. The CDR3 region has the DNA TGTGCCAGCAGACCACCGGGACAGGGGTCCAATCAGCCCCAGCATTTT.

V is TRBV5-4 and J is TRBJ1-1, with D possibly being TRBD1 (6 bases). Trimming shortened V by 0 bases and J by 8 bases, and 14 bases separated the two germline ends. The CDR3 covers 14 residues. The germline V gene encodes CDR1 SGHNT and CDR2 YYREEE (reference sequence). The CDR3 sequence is CASSLAGVGTEAFF. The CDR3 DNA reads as TGTGCCAGCAGCTTGGCAGGAGTTGGGACAGAAGCTTTCTTT.